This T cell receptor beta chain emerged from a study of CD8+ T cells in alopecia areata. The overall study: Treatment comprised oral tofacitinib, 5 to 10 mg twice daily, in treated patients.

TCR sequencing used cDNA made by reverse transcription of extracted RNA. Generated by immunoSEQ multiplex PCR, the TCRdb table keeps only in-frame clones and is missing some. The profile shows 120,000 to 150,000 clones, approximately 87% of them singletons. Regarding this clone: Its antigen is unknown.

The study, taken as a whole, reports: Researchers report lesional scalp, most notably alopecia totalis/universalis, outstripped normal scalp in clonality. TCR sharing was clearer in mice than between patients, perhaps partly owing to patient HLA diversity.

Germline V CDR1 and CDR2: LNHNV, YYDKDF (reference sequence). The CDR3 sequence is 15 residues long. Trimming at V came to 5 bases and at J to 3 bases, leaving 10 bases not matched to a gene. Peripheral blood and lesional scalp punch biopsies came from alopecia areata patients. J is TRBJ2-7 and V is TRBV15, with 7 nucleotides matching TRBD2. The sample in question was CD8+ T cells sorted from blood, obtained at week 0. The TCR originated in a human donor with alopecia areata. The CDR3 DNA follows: TGTGCCACCAGCCCCTCCCCTAGCGGAGGCTACGAGCAGTACTTC. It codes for CATSPSPSGGYEQYF.